This T cell receptor (beta chain) was captured in a study of shared clonotypes between healthy human individuals. Study conclusions and caveats: In a few donors, around 5.5% of naive CD4 clonotypes appeared in common.

As for this clone: No antigen is known for it.

TCRdb's table, derived via immunoSEQ multiplex PCR, lists solely in-frame clones and lacks some. Of more than 2 million clones listed, over 85% are singletons. The CDR3 has 15 amino acids. Trimming left V 0 bases short and J 4 bases short, with 10 bases between. Germline lookup yields CDR1 SGHAT and CDR2 FQNNGV. This chain connects TRBV11-2 to TRBJ1-5, with D possibly TRBD1 on 5 matching bases. The clonotype was recovered from a man aged 18 to 29 in good health. The sequencing sample was made of naive CD4+ T cells sorted from blood. The subset denotes: CD45RA+ positively selected. CDR3 amino acids: CASSLDKGENQPQHF. DNA for the CDR3: TGTGCCAGCAGCTTAGATAAAGGGGAGAATCAGCCCCAGCATTTT.